The sequence of this T cell receptor (beta chain) was determined in a study of naive and memory T cell subsets. An equimolar mix of two oligonucleotides served as the beta constant-region primer for TRBC1 and TRBC2. MiXCR was run by TCRdb on the UMI-ligation and nested PCR reads, yielding one entry per CDR3 protein. Here the sample spans around 160,000 distinct CDR3 sequences, about 18% being singletons. The CDR3 spans 14 residues. CDR1 and CDR2 from the germline V gene are SGHRS and YFSETQ. Trimming shortened V by 4 bases and J by 2 bases, and 12 bases separated the two germline ends. Sequences were obtained from naive CD4+ T cells from blood. J is TRBJ2-5 and V is TRBV5-1; tentative D call: TRBD1 (6 bases). The receptor was derived from a human donor in good health. CDR3 amino acids: CASSTGTHQETQYF. In DNA form, the CDR3 reads TGCGCCAGCAGCACGGGGACACATCAAGAGACCCAGTACTTC.